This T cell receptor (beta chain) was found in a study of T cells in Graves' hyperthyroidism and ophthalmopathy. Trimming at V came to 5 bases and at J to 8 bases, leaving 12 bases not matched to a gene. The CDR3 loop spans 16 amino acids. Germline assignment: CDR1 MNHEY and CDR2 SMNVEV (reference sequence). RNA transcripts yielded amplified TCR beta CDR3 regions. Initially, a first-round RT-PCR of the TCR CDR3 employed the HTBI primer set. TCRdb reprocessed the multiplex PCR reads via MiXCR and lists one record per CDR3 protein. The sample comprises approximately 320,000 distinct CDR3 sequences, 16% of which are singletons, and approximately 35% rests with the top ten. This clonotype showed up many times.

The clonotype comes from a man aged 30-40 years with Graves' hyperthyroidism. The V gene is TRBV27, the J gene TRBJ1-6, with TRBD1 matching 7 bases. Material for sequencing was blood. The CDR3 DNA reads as TGTGCCAGCAGTCCCACTCCAAGGACAGGATATTCACCCCTCCACTTT. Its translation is CASSPTPRTGYSPLHF.